This TCR beta chain was identified in a study of blood T cells in healthy people across ages. Study findings and constraints: Correlation between TCR beta diversity and naive T cell percentage was strong.

The V end lost 7 bases, the J end lost 3 bases, and 7 bases lay between the germline ends. The germline V gene encodes CDR1 SQVTM and CDR2 ANQGSEA. The CDR3 is made up of 10 amino acids. Primed by a sample-barcoded 5' primer and a J-beta primer mix, a second PCR proceeded for about 6 to 12 cycles. From the 5' RACE reads, TCRdb called clonotypes with MiXCR, one entry per CDR3 protein. The sample has about 1,800,000 distinct CDR3 sequences; roughly 27% are singletons. This clonotype was found many times. Its antigen remains unidentified. This TCR came from a woman aged 25 to 39 in good health. The chain is built from TRBV29-1 and TRBJ2-7; no definite D call. The sample comprised blood. The CDR3 loop is CSAQDYEQYF. The CDR3 region has the DNA TGCAGCGCCCAGGACTACGAGCAGTACTTC.